Described below is a single TCR beta chain sequence and its context. Its matching antigen is unknown. This entry belongs to a study of T cell responses to AZD1222 COVID-19 vaccine. Overall study findings and caveats: Two AZD1222 doses significantly raised spike-specific TCR breadth and depth over controls. Donor demographics were predominantly white British with a female majority; clonal diversity may be underestimated.

Clones were sequenced by immunoSEQ multiplex PCR, and TCRdb holds only the in-frame ones, with some missing. This table holds about 120,000 clones, 90% to 95% found once. Germline CDR1 reads SGHRS; CDR2 reads YFSETQ. Deletions cut 0 bases from V and 2 bases from J, with 14 bases between. CDR3 length equals 16 residues. Source: peripheral blood, taken on day 0 of AZD1222 vaccination. The V call is TRBV5-1, the J call TRBJ1-2; D unclear. This sequence was found in an adult in good health. The CDR3 DNA reads TGCGCCAGCAGCTTGGAAGGAGGGTTAGGCAACTATGGCTACACCTTC. Translation gives CASSLEGGLGNYGYTF.